This TCR beta chain was retrieved from a study of somatic mutations in cytotoxic T cells in rheumatoid arthritis. In the study overall: Patient blood (30 ml EDTA) was taken immediately after diagnosis and before treatment. Including V beta1+ cells that were sequenced for TCRB, some T-cell populations stained with V beta antibodies were flow-sorted at nearly 100% purity. Points from the study as a whole: Among rheumatoid arthritis patients and age-matched healthy controls, CD8+ T-cell clonality was not significantly different.

The germline CDR1 and CDR2 sequences are SGHVS and FNYEAQ. This CDR3 comprises 16 residues. V shed 4 bases and J shed 0 bases, with 14 bases lying between them. This clone was found once. Its specificity is unknown. The table came from immunoSEQ multiplex PCR; TCRdb's copy has only in-frame clones and leaves some out. The sample lists under 20,000 clones; 85% were seen once. Material: CD8+ T cells sorted from blood. The V and J genes are TRBV7-6 and TRBJ2-3; D possibly corresponds to TRBD2 (5 bases). The source of this sequence is a woman in her thirties or forties with rheumatoid arthritis. Here the CDR3 reads CASSWAPRGSTDTQYF. For the CDR3, the DNA is TGTGCCAGCAGCTGGGCCCCTCGGGGTAGCACAGATACGCAGTATTTT.